A selection of T cell receptor beta chains follows, all from one sample in a study. TCRdb re-derived calls from the RT-PCR reads in MiXCR, one entry per CDR3 protein. Seen here are almost 700,000 distinct CDR3 sequences, around 14% observed once, and the top ten hold about 3.9%. The source material was memory CD4+ T cells from blood. The receptor source for this set is a female donor in good health, serving as a healthy control. The CDR3 runs from the conserved cysteine through the conserved F or W. D genes are given only for firm matches. Size values are once, few and many counts, or a class for expanded clones, and some rows have none.

V	J	D	size	CDR3	DNA
TRBV20-1	TRBJ2-5	.	.	CSASAPETGRGETQYF	TGCAGTGCTAGTGCTCCCGAAACAGGGAGAGGGGAGACCCAGTACTTC
TRBV7-2	TRBJ2-1	.	.	CASSLSPARSYNEQFF	TGTGCCAGCAGCTTATCGCCAGCCCGCTCCTACAATGAGCAGTTCTTC
TRBV6-1	TRBJ2-7	TRBD2	.	CASRVQLAGELDYEQYF	TGTGCCAGCAGGGTCCAACTAGCGGGAGAACTAGATTACGAGCAGTACTTC
TRBV7-8	TRBJ1-2	.	few	CASSAAGDYGYTF	TGTGCCAGCAGCGCTGCAGGGGACTATGGCTACACCTTC
TRBV28	TRBJ1-1	.	few	CAAISGTEAFF	TGTGCCGCCATTTCAGGGACCGAAGCTTTCTTT
TRBV5-4	TRBJ2-7	.	.	CASSPTGASYEQYF	TGTGCCAGCAGCCCTACAGGAGCCTCCTACGAGCAGTACTTC
TRBV6-5	TRBJ2-7	TRBD2	few	CASSPPGLGPYEQYF	TGTGCCAGCAGCCCACCGGGACTAGGCCCCTACGAGCAGTACTTC
TRBV7-8	TRBJ2-7	.	many	CASSLASVNYEQYF	TGTGCCAGCAGCTTAGCGTCGGTGAACTACGAGCAGTACTTC
TRBV11-3	TRBJ2-2	.	few	CASSLRASIGELFF	TGTGCCAGCAGCTTACGGGCCTCGATCGGGGAGCTGTTTTTT
TRBV19	TRBJ1-3	.	.	CASTRGSGNTIYF	TGTGCCAGTACCCGAGGCTCTGGAAACACCATATATTTT
TRBV7-9	TRBJ2-3	.	many	CASSVSGNTQYF	TGTGCCAGCAGCGTTAGCGGAAATACGCAGTATTTT
TRBV5-6	TRBJ2-1	TRBD2	once	CASSSSSGRRGNEQFF	TGTGCCAGCAGCTCATCTAGCGGGAGGAGGGGGAATGAGCAGTTCTTC
TRBV30	TRBJ1-2	TRBD1	few	CAWTPGQGEYTF	TGTGCCTGGACTCCGGGACAGGGGGAGTACACCTTC
TRBV5-6	TRBJ2-5	TRBD2	.	CASSLVYGRGQETQYF	TGTGCCAGCAGCTTGGTATACGGGAGGGGCCAAGAGACCCAGTACTTC
TRBV6-2/TRBV6-3	TRBJ2-5	.	few	CASSWTVQETQYF	TGTGCCAGCAGTTGGACAGTTCAAGAGACCCAGTACTTC
TRBV4-3	TRBJ2-1	.	many	CASSLSRAGEDNEQFF	TGCGCCAGCAGCCTTAGTCGGGCAGGGGAGGACAATGAGCAGTTCTTC
TRBV12-3/TRBV12-4	TRBJ1-5	.	few	CASLESGSNQPQHF	TGTGCCAGCTTGGAATCAGGGAGCAATCAGCCCCAGCATTTT
TRBV7-2	TRBJ1-2	.	few	CASSLVGAGWGNGYTF	TGTGCCAGCAGCTTAGTGGGTGCCGGTTGGGGAAATGGCTACACCTTC
TRBV12-3/TRBV12-4	TRBJ2-2	.	few	CASSSREATGELFF	TGTGCCAGCAGTTCCCGGGAAGCCACCGGGGAGCTGTTTTTT
TRBV6-2/TRBV6-3	TRBJ2-2	.	many	CASSYWGITGELFF	TGTGCCAGCAGTTATTGGGGTATCACCGGGGAGCTGTTTTTT
TRBV28	TRBJ1-4	.	.	CASLDTRNEKLFF	TGTGCCAGCCTTGACACGAGGAACGAAAAACTGTTTTTT
TRBV5-1	TRBJ2-2	TRBD1	many	CASSLDGTGGTGELFF	TGCGCCAGCAGCTTGGATGGGACAGGGGGCACCGGGGAGCTGTTTTTT
TRBV27	TRBJ2-1	TRBD2	few	CASSTSVYNEQFF	TGTGCCAGCAGTACTAGCGTATACAATGAGCAGTTCTTC
TRBV3-1	TRBJ2-2	.	.	CASSQRGTTGELFF	TGTGCCAGCAGCCAACGCGGGACCACCGGGGAGCTGTTTTTT
TRBV3-1	TRBJ1-4	.	few	CASSPEGAATNEKLFF	TGTGCCAGCAGCCCCGAGGGAGCAGCAACTAATGAAAAACTGTTTTTT
TRBV5-1	TRBJ1-4	.	few	CASSLGSMTWANEKLFF	TGCGCCAGCAGCTTGGGCTCCATGACCTGGGCTAATGAAAAACTGTTTTTT
TRBV12-3/TRBV12-4	TRBJ2-1	.	many	CASSSLASGGGNWFF	TGTGCCAGCAGTTCTTTAGCAAGCGGAGGGGGAAACTGGTTCTTC
TRBV7-2	TRBJ1-2	.	few	CASSYLAVYGYTF	TGTGCCAGCAGCTATCTCGCAGTCTATGGCTACACCTTC
TRBV12-3/TRBV12-4	TRBJ1-5	.	.	CASSLAADQPQHF	TGTGCCAGCAGTTTAGCGGCAGATCAGCCCCAGCATTTT
TRBV12-3/TRBV12-4	TRBJ2-7	.	many	CASSEGGSQTYEQYF	TGTGCCAGCAGCGAGGGTGGCAGCCAAACCTACGAGCAGTACTTC
TRBV20-1	TRBJ2-3	.	.	CSARKGSDTQYF	TGCAGTGCTAGAAAGGGCTCAGATACGCAGTATTTT
TRBV20-1	TRBJ1-5	.	few	CSATRVDQPQHF	TGCAGTGCTACGAGGGTCGATCAGCCCCAGCATTTT
TRBV6-5	TRBJ2-2	.	many	CASSYLTTGELFF	TGTGCCAGCAGTTACCTTACCACCGGGGAGCTGTTTTTT
TRBV7-2	TRBJ2-5	.	few	CASSATRNQETQYF	TGTGCCAGCAGCGCCACACGGAACCAAGAGACCCAGTACTTC
TRBV29-1	TRBJ2-3	TRBD2	many	CSVATSVGTDTQYF	TGCAGCGTCGCTACTAGCGTGGGCACAGATACGCAGTATTTT
TRBV24-1	TRBJ2-3	.	.	CATSDFTRGGDTQYF	TGTGCCACCAGTGATTTTACCAGGGGGGGAGATACGCAGTATTTT
TRBV6-1	TRBJ2-1	TRBD2	.	CASSEAPGGGNQFF	TGTGCCAGCAGTGAAGCTCCGGGCGGGGGTAATCAGTTCTTC